This TCR beta chain was sequenced in a study of long-term antiretroviral therapy in people with HIV. The assay, immunoSEQ v3.0, was run at survey level. The sequencing target was 40,000-50,000 T-cell genomes per sample. Profiling relied on immunoSEQ multiplex PCR, and the TCRdb table lists in-frame clones only, not all of them. The sample holds about 24,000 clones, 75% to 90% seen once. A remark on this clone: Its antigen remains unidentified.

Treatment for all HIV-infected participants took place in the United States. Samples held about 0.95-10 million cryopreserved PBMC, and DNA extraction followed. Germline V gene lookup returns CDR1 ENHRY and CDR2 SYGVKD. V shed 7 bases and J shed 0 bases, with 12 bases lying between them. This CDR3 has 14 amino acids. Study-wide points: HIV repertoire CDR3 lengths ranged less widely than those of controls.

The material sequenced was unsorted PBMCs, taken 4.1 to 4.5 years after starting antiretroviral therapy. The receptor comes from a man aged 30-40 years with HIV. V is TRBV10-3 and J is TRBJ1-1; D is possibly TRBD1 (5 bases). The CDR3 nucleotides are TGTGCCATCAATAAGACAGTGCTGAACACTGAAGCTTTCTTT. Translated: CAINKTVLNTEAFF.